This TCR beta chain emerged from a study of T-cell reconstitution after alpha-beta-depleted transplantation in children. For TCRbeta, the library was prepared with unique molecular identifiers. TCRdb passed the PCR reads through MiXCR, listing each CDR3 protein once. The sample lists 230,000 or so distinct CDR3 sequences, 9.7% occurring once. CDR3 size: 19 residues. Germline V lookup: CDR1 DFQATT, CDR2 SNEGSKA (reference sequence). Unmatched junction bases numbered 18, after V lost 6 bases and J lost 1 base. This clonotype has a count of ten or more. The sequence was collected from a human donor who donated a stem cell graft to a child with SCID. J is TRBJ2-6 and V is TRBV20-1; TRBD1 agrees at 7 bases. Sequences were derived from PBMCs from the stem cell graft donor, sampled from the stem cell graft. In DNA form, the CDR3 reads TGCAGTGCCAGAAGCGCCGGGACAGCTTTTTTATCTGGGGCCAACGTCCTGACTTTC. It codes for CSARSAGTAFLSGANVLTF.